These 18 T cell receptor beta chains were sequenced from one sample in a study of vaccination effects on CD4 cells after COVID-19 (dated by TCRdb to between 2022 and 2023). To identify antigen-specific CD4+ T cell clonotypes by their expansion, the ViraFEST assay first stimulated PBMC with viral peptide pools and then applied TCR sequencing. After less than eleven days of culture, CD4+ T cells were isolated with the EasySep CD4+ T cell isolation kit. PCR-confirmed SARS-CoV-2 infection had occurred in convalescent patients between March and December 2020, before the Alpha, Beta and Delta variants emerged in the United States. The library was produced with the immunoSEQ multiplex PCR assay. This is the immuneACCESS table as TCRdb keeps it, with only in-frame sequences that have V and J called. A part of the clones is gone; compared with another copy, unresolved V genes explain less than half, and the rest is unexplained. This sample lists tens of thousands of clones; around 69% were detected once. Approximately 15% of the sample is held by the ten biggest clonotypes.

No antigens are known for them. This sample comprised CD4+ T cells from PBMCs cultured with HCoV-NL63 spike peptides, obtained before COVID-19 vaccination. The cell subset or site label on this specimen signifies: HCoV-NL63 spike overlapping peptide pool stimulation. These receptors originate from a human donor who had a prior SARS-CoV-2 infection.

This sequence joins TRBV9 and TRBJ2-3; D tentatively fits TRBD1 or TRBD2 (6 bases each). The germline V gene encodes CDR1 SGDLS and CDR2 YYNGEE. The ends were cut back, 2 bases at V and 5 bases at J, with 15 bases in the middle. The CDR3 spans 15 residues. The CDR3, as DNA: TGTGCCAGCAGCGTTTGGGGGGCGCAGGGAGATACGCAGTATTTT. It specifies CASSVWGAQGDTQYF.

In this sample, this clone turned up many times. J is TRBJ2-5 and V is TRBV9, with 8 bases identical to TRBD2. V trimming: 0 bases; J trimming: 4 bases; junction bases outside the gene matches: 8. The CDR3 totals 16 residues. Germline CDR1 reads SGDLS; CDR2 reads YYNGEE. The CDR3 loop reads CASSVADGGAAETQYF. Written as DNA, the CDR3 is TGTGCCAGCAGCGTAGCTGACGGGGGGGCCGCAGAGACCCAGTACTTC.

This clone was found a few times. The chain is built from TRBV7-2 and TRBJ1-1, with unresolved D. Trimming took off 0 bases at V and 4 bases at J, with 6 bases between the two ends. This CDR3 contains 13 residues. Germline V gene data show CDR1 as SGHTA and CDR2 as FQGNSA. The CDR3 coding sequence is TGTGCCAGCAGCTTAGCGGGGTTCACTGAAGCTTTCTTT. This gives the protein CASSLAGFTEAFF.

This chain links TRBV28 with TRBJ1-1, with 9 nucleotides matching TRBD1. The germline V gene encodes CDR1 MDHEN and CDR2 SYDVKM. This CDR3 is built from 14 residues. V trimming: 4 bases; J trimming: 10 bases; junction bases outside the gene matches: 10. CDR3 bases: TGTGCCAGCAGTTCCACAGGGGGCTTTCCGTTAGCTTTCTTT. Its translation: CASSSTGGFPLAFF. The full variable domain, in which reference TRBV28 and TRBJ1-1 provide the parts outside the CDR3, is DVKVTQSSRYLVKRTGEKVFLECVQDMDHENMFWYRQDPGLGLRLIYFSYDVKMKEKGDIPEGYSVSREKKERFSLILESASTNQTSMYLCASSSTGGFPLAFFGQGTRLTVV.

The rearrangement joins TRBV9 to TRBJ2-3; D is undetermined. This CDR3 has 18 amino acids. Trimming stripped 0 bases from V and 6 bases from J, with 23 bases between. In germline, CDR1 is SGDLS, CDR2 YYNGEE. The CDR3 bases are TGTGCCAGCAGCGTAGTCCCAGCCGGAACTGACGGATCGGATACGCAGTATTTT. Translating gives CASSVVPAGTDGSDTQYF.

This clone appeared a single time. In DNA, the CDR3 is TGTGCCAGCAGCGCCGCAGGGACCTACGAGCAGTACTTC. Its translation is CASSAAGTYEQYF. The chain carries TRBV9 and TRBJ2-7; TRBD1 is a possible D gene (5 bases). Germline V gene sequence: CDR1 SGDLS, CDR2 YYNGEE. The CDR3 is 13 amino acids. V shed 3 bases and J shed 2 bases, with 9 bases lying between them.

The chain recombines TRBV27 with TRBJ1-1; unclear D gene. The CDR3 consists of 10 residues. With 9 bases removed from V and 0 bases from J, the gap between germline ends came to 2 bases. Germline CDR1 is MNHEY and CDR2 is SMNVEV (reference sequence). The CDR3 nucleotides read TGTGCCAGGCTGAACACTGAAGCTTTCTTT. Protein product: CARLNTEAFF.

The V and J genes are TRBV10-3 and TRBJ2-2; 8 bases fit TRBD1. V shed 7 bases and J 5 bases; nucleotides not matched to a gene: 6. CDR3 length equals 14 residues. Germline CDR1 ENHRY, CDR2 SYGVKD. The CDR3 sequence is CAIKGGQATGELFF. DNA for the CDR3: TGTGCCATCAAGGGGGGACAGGCAACCGGGGAGCTGTTTTTT.

The chain links TRBV10-3 to TRBJ2-5, with D perhaps TRBD1 (5 bases). Germline loops: CDR1 ENHRY, CDR2 SYGVKD. The CDR3 has 12 amino acids. Trimming stripped 4 bases from V and 4 bases from J, with 7 bases between. CDR3: CAISAQGETQYF. The CDR3 nucleotides are TGTGCCATCAGTGCGCAGGGAGAGACCCAGTACTTC.

This clone was observed a handful of times. The chain joins TRBV3-1 (or the pseudogene TRBV3-2) to TRBJ2-2; D not certain. Germline CDR1 reads LGHDT; CDR2 reads YNNKEL (reference sequence). The CDR3 totals 13 residues. Between the trimmed V and J ends, which lost 2 bases and 6 bases, there was a span of 7 bases. For the CDR3, the DNA is TGTGCCAGCAGCCAATACATATCCGGGGAGCTGTTTTTT. It specifies CASSQYISGELFF.

V gene TRBV7-2 combines with J gene TRBJ2-1; TRBD1 matches 9 bases. V lost 5 bases and J lost 4; bases outside the gene matches: 9. This CDR3 region has 16 residues. The germline V gene has CDR1 SGHTA and CDR2 FQGNSA. In nucleotides, the CDR3 is TGTGCCAGCAGCCCTCGACAGGGGGACCTATACAATGAGCAGTTCTTC. Translated, it gives CASSPRQGDLYNEQFF.

In its sample, this clone was seen a few times. V is TRBV3-1 (or the pseudogene TRBV3-2) and J is TRBJ2-7; no clear D gene. CDR3 length: 13 amino acids. From germline, CDR1 is LGHDT and CDR2 YNNKEL (reference sequence). V was clipped by 4 bases and J by 4 bases, with 11 bases between them. The CDR3 nucleotides read TGTGCCAGCAGCCCTGTAGCAGGATACGAGCAGTACTTC. It codes for CASSPVAGYEQYF.

The V gene is TRBV15, the J gene TRBJ1-2; unclear D gene. V was trimmed by 0 bases and J by 7 bases, leaving 15 bases between them. The CDR3 is made up of 15 amino acids. Per the germline V gene, CDR1 is LNHNV and CDR2 is YYDKDF (reference sequence). The CDR3 DNA follows: TGTGCCACCAGCAGAGAAGCAGGCCCCCACTCTGGCTACACCTTC. This gives the protein CATSREAGPHSGYTF.

V gene TRBV27 combines with J gene TRBJ1-2; TRBD1 aligns across 8 bases. V trimming: 7 bases; J trimming: 8 bases; junction bases outside the gene matches: 9. This CDR3 spans 13 amino acids. Germline loops: CDR1 MNHEY, CDR2 SMNVEV (reference sequence). The CDR3 reads CASTDGQGTGYTF. The CDR3 nucleotides are TGTGCCAGCACTGACGGACAGGGAACCGGCTACACCTTC.

The V gene is TRBV15, the J gene TRBJ1-1; D gene uncertain. CDR1 and CDR2 (germline): LNHNV, YYDKDF (reference sequence). V lost 0 bases, J lost 3 bases, and 5 bases lay in between. This CDR3 region has 13 residues. The CDR3 loop is CATSREPDTEAFF. CDR3 DNA: TGTGCCACCAGCAGAGAACCCGACACTGAAGCTTTCTTT.

The chain has TRBV6-5 and TRBJ2-7; D ambiguous. The CDR3 sequence is 16 residues long. Germline lookup yields CDR1 MNHEY and CDR2 SVGAGI. The germline V and J ends were trimmed by 0 bases and 0 bases, with 12 bases remaining between them. The DNA for the CDR3 is TGTGCCAGCAGTTACTCGTCCAGCTCCTTCTCCTACGAGCAGTACTTC. It encodes CASSYSSSSFSYEQYF.

The genes are TRBV3-1 (or the pseudogene TRBV3-2) and TRBJ2-7; D perhaps matches TRBD1 (5 bases). V gave up 3 bases and J gave up 1 base, with 10 bases separating them. Germline V lookup: CDR1 LGHDT, CDR2 YNNKEL (reference sequence). The CDR3 is made up of 14 amino acids. The CDR3 sequence: CASSQDTLSYEQYF. In DNA, the CDR3 is TGTGCCAGCAGCCAGGACACACTATCCTACGAGCAGTACTTC.

The chain employs TRBV18 and TRBJ1-2; D ambiguous. There are 13 residues in the CDR3. Germline CDR1 KGHSH, CDR2 LQKENI. The V end was cut by 3 bases, the J end by 8 bases, with 13 bases between. The CDR3 sequence is CASSPRAPGGYTF. The CDR3 DNA reads as TGTGCCAGCTCACCTCGTGCCCCGGGGGGCTACACCTTC.